Sequencing of this T cell receptor (beta chain) was carried out in a study of T-cell memory formation after mild COVID-19. Whole-study context: TCR clusters were largely donor specific. Whole-study findings and limits: In pre-infection memory, a portion of responding clones appeared, which suggested that cross-reactive memory joined.

Only a few counts were recorded for this clonotype. Its specificity is not known. TCRdb analysed the 5' RACE reads with MiXCR anew, one entry per CDR3 protein. The table shows 150,000 to 200,000 distinct CDR3 sequences, with 20% to 25% occurring only once. The sequencing sample was made of PBMCs or a T cell subset sorted from them (not recorded which). This receptor was obtained from an adult woman who had mild COVID-19 (a few samples of this study predate the infection). Cell type and time point are not known.

CDR3 residues: CASSLYGMGSSYEQYF. CDR3 in DNA: TGCGCCAGCAGCTTGTACGGGATGGGGAGCTCCTACGAGCAGTACTTC. The chain has TRBV5-1 and TRBJ2-7; D may be TRBD2 (5 bases). CDR1 and CDR2 (germline): SGHRS, YFSETQ. This CDR3 has 16 amino acids. V lost 1 base to trimming and J lost 0 bases, with 14 bases between them.